This T cell receptor beta chain was retrieved from a study of beta chain features in type 1 diabetes. This clone was counted between two and nine times. Its matching antigen is unknown. Reverse transcribing all isolated RNA meant expressed TCRB transcripts were sequenced. Sequenced by immunoSEQ multiplex PCR; TCRdb stores in-frame clones only, minus some. The sample comprises a few hundred thousand clones, about 13% of which are singletons, and nearly 0.015% rests with the top ten. Study-level findings and limits: When Type 1 diabetes patients were examined, their TCRB CDR3s proved moderately but significantly shorter in all four CD4+ subsets.

The origin of this receptor is a woman younger than 35 with type 1 diabetes. Specimen: naive CD4+ T cells from blood.

The CDR3 DNA is TGTGCCAGCAGCCCCGCGGGAGGCGAGCAGTACGTC. It translates to CASSPAGGEQYV. The rearrangement uses TRBV6-6 and TRBJ2-7; TRBD2 matches 8 bases. The germline gives CDR1 MNHNY, CDR2 SVGAGI (reference sequence). The CDR3 spans 12 residues. V was clipped by 6 bases and J by 6 bases; unmatched bases: 4.